One sample yielded the 22 T cell receptor beta chains listed below, sequenced in a study of T cell responses to AZD1222 COVID-19 vaccine. Data came from immunoSEQ multiplex PCR; TCRdb stores just in-frame clones and leaves some out. The repertoire holds 120,000 to 150,000 clones, with around nine tenths as singletons. Sequences were derived from peripheral blood, sampled on day 0 of AZD1222 vaccination. These receptors were taken from an adult in good health.

V usage is TRBV25-1 and J usage is TRBJ1-4; the D gene is possibly TRBD1 (6 bases). The CDR3 extends over 15 amino acids. V lost 6 bases and J 3 bases, leaving 14 bases between the germline ends. CDR1 and CDR2 (germline): MGHDK, SYGVNS. The CDR3 nucleotides read TGTGCCAGCAGCTTTGGGGCAGGGGCTAATGAAAAACTGTTTTTT. Protein: CASSFGAGANEKLFF.

The chain joins TRBV12-3 or TRBV12-4 to TRBJ1-2, with D unresolved. V dropped 6 bases and J dropped 4 bases, with 6 bases sitting between them. The CDR3 is 11 amino acids. The CDR3 coding sequence is TGTGCCAGCAGCACCCCCTATGGCTACACCTTC. Translating it yields CASSTPYGYTF.

The J gene is TRBJ2-1, the V gene TRBV29-1, with D uncertain. The CDR3 consists of 12 residues. Germline V gives CDR1 SQVTM, CDR2 ANQGSEA. V lost 2 bases to trimming and J lost 7 bases, with 9 bases between them. In DNA, the CDR3 is TGCAGCGTTGAATTTCTCGGGAATGAGCAGTTCTTC. It translates to CSVEFLGNEQFF.

CDR3 sequence reads: CASSYQGVREQYF. The CDR3 nucleotides read TGTGCCAGCAGTTATCAGGGGGTACGCGAGCAGTACTTC. J is TRBJ2-7 and V is TRBV27; 7 bases are shared with TRBD1. From germline, CDR1 is MNHEY and CDR2 SMNVEV (reference sequence). This CDR3 has 13 amino acids. V shed 4 bases and J 6 bases; nucleotides not matched to a gene: 6.

This chain links TRBV7-9 with TRBJ1-2; no clear D. Trimming shortened V by 1 base and J by 0 bases, and 6 bases separated the two germline ends. Germline-derived CDR1 and CDR2 are SEHNR and FQNEAQ (reference sequence). The CDR3 covers 14 residues. CDR3 region: CASSLEPTNYGYTF. Written as DNA, the CDR3 is TGTGCCAGCAGCTTAGAACCTACTAACTATGGCTACACCTTC.

This clone has only one observation. The gene calls are TRBV5-1 and TRBJ1-1; no clear D. CDR1 is SGHRS and CDR2 is YFSETQ in the germline V gene. The CDR3 extends over 13 amino acids. V lost 0 bases, J lost 4 bases, and 7 bases lay in between. CDR3 coding DNA: TGCGCCAGCAGCTTGGCGGACTTCACTGAAGCTTTCTTT. It codes for CASSLADFTEAFF.

V and J are TRBV7-9 and TRBJ2-5; 10 bases line up with TRBD2. CDR1 SEHNR and CDR2 FQNEAQ come from the germline V gene (reference sequence). The trim removed 1 base at V and 3 bases at J, leaving 11 bases unmatched. The CDR3 is 18 amino acids. The DNA for the CDR3 is TGTGCCAGCAGCTTAGGTCCTAGCGGGAGAAAAGTTGAAGAGACCCAGTACTTC. This sequence encodes CASSLGPSGRKVEETQYF.

The genes are TRBV24-1 and TRBJ2-6; D remains unclear. The CDR3 is made up of 17 amino acids. Germline CDR1 reads KGHDR; CDR2 reads SFDVKD. With 12 bases removed from V and 1 base from J, the gap between germline ends came to 21 bases. The CDR3 sequence: CAARPSRSKSGANVLTF. The CDR3 coding sequence is TGTGCCGCCCGCCCCAGCAGGTCGAAGTCTGGGGCCAACGTCCTGACTTTC.

The chain uses TRBV7-2 and TRBJ1-1, with D possibly TRBD1 on 6 matching bases. The V gene's germline CDR1 is SGHTA and CDR2 FQGNSA. Trimming took off 7 bases at V and 1 base at J, with 13 bases between the two ends. The CDR3 contains 14 residues. DNA of the CDR3: TGTGCCAGCATCCACGGACAGACGAACACTGAAGCTTTCTTT. Amino acids: CASIHGQTNTEAFF.

The chain has TRBV6-6 and TRBJ2-7; 8 bases align to TRBD2. Germline CDR1 is MNHNY and CDR2 is SVGAGI (reference sequence). Trimming took 2 bases from V and 7 from J; bases not matched to a gene: 10. The CDR3 sequence is 15 residues long. CDR3 sequence: CASSYPGTSGGEQYF. The CDR3 DNA sequence: TGTGCCAGCAGTTACCCTGGTACTAGCGGTGGGGAGCAGTACTTC.

V usage is TRBV9 and J usage is TRBJ2-1; D might be TRBD2 (6 bases). V gave up 4 bases and J gave up 5 bases, with 13 bases separating them. CDR3 size: 14 residues. Germline V gene lookup returns CDR1 SGDLS and CDR2 YYNGEE. The CDR3 bases are TGTGCCAGCAGCCCCGCGGGGCGCAACAATGAGCAGTTCTTC. This translates into CASSPAGRNNEQFF.

The chain employs TRBV27 and TRBJ2-1; 7 nucleotides agree with TRBD2. The germline V gene encodes CDR1 MNHEY and CDR2 SMNVEV (reference sequence). CDR3 length: 13 amino acids. The ends lost 8 bases at V and 2 bases at J; junction bases unmatched: 3. CDR3 DNA: TGTGCCAGCCAGCGGGGCCCCTACAATGAGCAGTTCTTC. It translates to CASQRGPYNEQFF.

J is TRBJ2-4 and V is TRBV13; D not resolved. Germline V CDR1 and CDR2: PRHDT, FYEKMQ (reference sequence). V was cut by 2 bases and J by 4 bases, with 12 bases left in between. This CDR3 is 15 amino acids long. The CDR3 DNA reads TGTGCCAGCAGCTTAATGGCCGAGACTAAAAACATTCAGTACTTC. Amino acid sequence: CASSLMAETKNIQYF. Full variable domain (outside the CDR3, taken from reference TRBV13 and TRBJ2-4): AAGVIQSPRHLIKEKRETATLKCYPIPRHDTVYWYQQGPGQDPQFLISFYEKMQSDKGSIPDRFSAQQFSDYHSELNMSSLELGDSALYFCASSLMAETKNIQYFGAGTRLSVL.

This clone was recorded once. The J gene is TRBJ1-1, the V gene TRBV7-2; D remains ambiguous. Trimming left V 3 bases short and J 4 bases short, with 6 bases between. CDR1 is SGHTA, CDR2 FQGNSA, per germline. The CDR3 covers 12 residues. The chain's CDR3 is CASSFGFTEAFF. CDR3 DNA sequence: TGTGCCAGCAGCTTTGGATTCACTGAAGCTTTCTTT.

V is TRBV18 and J is TRBJ2-7, with 10 bases identical to TRBD2. CDR1 and CDR2 from the germline V gene are KGHSH and LQKENI. CDR3 size: 17 residues. V lost 6 bases and J lost 6; bases outside the gene matches: 17. CDR3 sequence (DNA): TGTGCCAGCTCCCCCTCTACTAGCGGGACTGGGTGGTCCGAGCAGTACTTC. It encodes CASSPSTSGTGWSEQYF.

This chain uses TRBV28 with TRBJ1-4; unclear D gene. V dropped 8 bases and J dropped 10 bases, with 11 bases sitting between them. Germline CDR1 and CDR2: MDHEN and SYDVKM. There are 11 residues in the CDR3. CDR3 loop: CASGGGGKLFF. The CDR3 DNA follows: TGTGCCAGCGGCGGAGGCGGAAAACTGTTTTTT.

V gene TRBV28 combines with J gene TRBJ1-2; D is unresolved. The germline CDR1 and CDR2 sequences are MDHEN and SYDVKM. The CDR3 contains 14 residues. Trimming pared 3 bases from V and 8 bases from J, leaving 16 bases between. The DNA for the CDR3 is TGTGCCAGCAGTTTGGTGGGCGGAGGTAGCGGCTACACCTTC. As protein: CASSLVGGGSGYTF.

The rearrangement uses TRBV10-1 and TRBJ1-3; D remains unclear. Trimming pared 7 bases from V and 6 bases from J, leaving 10 bases between. This CDR3 has 12 amino acids. Per the germline V gene, CDR1 is WNHNN and CDR2 is SYGVQD (reference sequence). The CDR3 bases are TGCGCCAGCATTCCTCTCTTAAACACCATATATTTT. Encoded protein: CASIPLLNTIYF.

The chain links TRBV25-1 to TRBJ1-1, with no clear D. V shed 4 bases and J shed 5 bases, with 11 bases lying between them. CDR1 is MGHDK and CDR2 is SYGVNS in the germline V gene. CDR3 length equals 13 residues. In nucleotides, the CDR3 is TGTGCCAGCAGTGTTGGGGAGTGGACTGAAGCTTTCTTT. As protein: CASSVGEWTEAFF.

In this sample, this clone turned up once. This chain uses TRBV4-1 with TRBJ1-6; 8 nucleotides agree with TRBD1. V lost 2 bases to trimming and J lost 11 bases; unmatched junction nucleotides: 5. CDR3 size: 14 residues. The germline gives CDR1 MGHRA, CDR2 YSYEKL. Written as DNA, the CDR3 is TGCGCCAGCAGCCAACCCGGACAGGGAGCACCCCTCCACTTT. Translation: CASSQPGQGAPLHF.

The genes are TRBV19 and TRBJ1-5; TRBD1 matches at 9 bases. Germline assignment: CDR1 LNHDA and CDR2 SQIVND (reference sequence). V trimming: 3 bases; J trimming: 2 bases; junction bases outside the gene matches: 5. This CDR3 region has 16 residues. The chain's CDR3 is CASSMGQGRGNQPQHF. The CDR3 DNA is TGTGCCAGTAGTATGGGACAGGGTAGGGGCAATCAGCCCCAGCATTTT.

The gene calls are TRBV12-3 or TRBV12-4 and TRBJ1-6; no clear D. V lost 3 bases, J lost 6 bases, and 3 bases lay in between. This CDR3 is built from 12 residues. CDR3 residues: CASSLFNSPLHF. CDR3 DNA: TGTGCCAGCAGTTTGTTTAATTCACCCCTCCACTTT.